This T cell receptor (beta chain) was retrieved from a study of blood T cells in healthy people across ages. Germline lookup yields CDR1 DFQATT and CDR2 SNEGSKA (reference sequence). Trimming took 3 bases from V and 0 from J; bases not matched to a gene: 10. CDR3 length equals 17 residues. About this clonotype itself: The antigen is not known.

Per sample, no less than 5 micrograms of total RNA were extracted. Study findings and constraints: Considered underestimates were the diversity estimates obtained from one million T cells. While age rose, TCR beta diversity per million T cells dropped in a roughly linear way.

The use of a sample-barcoded 5' primer and a J-beta primer mix characterized a second PCR of roughly 6 to 11 cycles. TCRdb ran MiXCR on the 5' RACE reads and lists one entry per CDR3 protein. The data show around 870,000 distinct CDR3 sequences, 29% seen once. The receptor's source is an elderly woman in good health. The genes are TRBV20-1 and TRBJ2-1; 8 nucleotides align to TRBD2. Specimen: blood. CDR3 loop: CSASSASGSSSYNEQFF. The CDR3 coding sequence is TGCAGTGCTAGTAGCGCTAGCGGGTCGAGCTCCTACAATGAGCAGTTCTTC.